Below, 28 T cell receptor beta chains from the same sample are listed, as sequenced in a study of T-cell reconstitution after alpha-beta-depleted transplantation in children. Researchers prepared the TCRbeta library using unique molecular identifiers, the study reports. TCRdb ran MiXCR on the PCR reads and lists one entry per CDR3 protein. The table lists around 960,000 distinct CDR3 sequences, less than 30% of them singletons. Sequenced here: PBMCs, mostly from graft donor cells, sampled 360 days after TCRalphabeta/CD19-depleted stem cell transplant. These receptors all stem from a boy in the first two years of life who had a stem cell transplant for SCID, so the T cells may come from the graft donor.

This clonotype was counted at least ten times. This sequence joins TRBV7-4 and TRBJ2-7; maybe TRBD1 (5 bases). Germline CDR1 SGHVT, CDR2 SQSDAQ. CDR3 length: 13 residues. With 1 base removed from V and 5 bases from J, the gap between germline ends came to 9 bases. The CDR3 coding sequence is TGTGCCAGCAGCTTAGACAGGAGCCACGAGCAGTACTTC. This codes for CASSLDRSHEQYF.

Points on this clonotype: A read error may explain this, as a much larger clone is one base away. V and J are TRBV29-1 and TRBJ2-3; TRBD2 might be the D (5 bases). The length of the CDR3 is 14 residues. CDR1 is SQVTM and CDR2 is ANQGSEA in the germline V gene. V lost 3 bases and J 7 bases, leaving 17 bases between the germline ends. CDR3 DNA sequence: TGCAGCGTTGAGGGAGCGCTGGGCTCAAATACGCAGTATTTT. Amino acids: CSVEGALGSNTQYF.

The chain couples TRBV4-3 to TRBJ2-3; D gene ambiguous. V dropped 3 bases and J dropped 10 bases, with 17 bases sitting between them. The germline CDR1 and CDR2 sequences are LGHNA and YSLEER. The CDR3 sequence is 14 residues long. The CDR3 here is CASSQSLLGDAQYF. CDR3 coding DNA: TGCGCCAGCAGCCAGTCCCTCCTCGGTGATGCGCAGTATTTT.

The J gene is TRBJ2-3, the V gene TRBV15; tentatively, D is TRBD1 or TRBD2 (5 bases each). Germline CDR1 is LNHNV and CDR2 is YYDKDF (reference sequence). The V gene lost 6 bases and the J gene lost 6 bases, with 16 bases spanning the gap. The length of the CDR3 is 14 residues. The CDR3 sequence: CATRGAGRIDTQYF. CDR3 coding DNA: TGTGCCACCAGAGGGGCAGGGAGAATTGATACGCAGTATTTT.

The DNA for the CDR3 is TGTGCCAGCAGGCAAGGACTAGCGGGGAGGAAGTTCTTC. Translation gives CASRQGLAGRKFF. The chain has TRBV6-2 or TRBV6-3 and TRBJ2-1; TRBD2 agrees at 12 bases. CDR3 length: 13 amino acids. Trimming cost V 6 bases and J 14 bases; bases outside gene matches: 8. Germline V gene lookup returns CDR1 MNHEY and CDR2 SVGEGT.

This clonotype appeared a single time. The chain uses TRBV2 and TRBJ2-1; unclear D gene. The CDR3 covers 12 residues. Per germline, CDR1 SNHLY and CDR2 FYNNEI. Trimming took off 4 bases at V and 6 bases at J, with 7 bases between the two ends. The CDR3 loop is CASSGMSNEQFF. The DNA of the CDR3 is TGTGCCAGCAGTGGTATGAGCAATGAGCAGTTCTTC.

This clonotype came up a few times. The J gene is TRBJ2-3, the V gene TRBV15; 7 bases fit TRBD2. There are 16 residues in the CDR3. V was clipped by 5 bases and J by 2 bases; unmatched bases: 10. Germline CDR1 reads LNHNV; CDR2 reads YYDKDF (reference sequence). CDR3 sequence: CATSAGLADITDTQYF. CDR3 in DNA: TGTGCCACCAGCGCCGGGCTAGCGGATATCACAGATACGCAGTATTTT.

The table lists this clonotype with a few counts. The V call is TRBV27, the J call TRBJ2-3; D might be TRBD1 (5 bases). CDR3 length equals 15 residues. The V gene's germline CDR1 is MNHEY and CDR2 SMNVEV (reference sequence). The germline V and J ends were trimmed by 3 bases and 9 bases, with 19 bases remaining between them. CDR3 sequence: CASSFGRRSPGTQYF. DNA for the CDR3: TGTGCCAGCAGTTTTGGCCGTCGGTCGCCAGGGACGCAGTATTTT.

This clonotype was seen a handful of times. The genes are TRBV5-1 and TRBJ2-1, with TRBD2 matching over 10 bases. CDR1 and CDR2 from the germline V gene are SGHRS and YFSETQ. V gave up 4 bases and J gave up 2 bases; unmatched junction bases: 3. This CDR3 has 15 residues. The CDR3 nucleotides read TGCGCCAGCAGCGACACTAGCGGGGCCTACAATGAGCAGTTCTTC. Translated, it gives CASSDTSGAYNEQFF.

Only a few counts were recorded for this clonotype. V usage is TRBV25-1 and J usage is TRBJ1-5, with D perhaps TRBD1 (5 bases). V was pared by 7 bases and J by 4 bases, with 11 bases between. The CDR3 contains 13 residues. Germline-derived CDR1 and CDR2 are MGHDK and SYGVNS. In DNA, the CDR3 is TGTGCCAGCACCGGGACCGAGAATCAGCCCCAGCATTTT. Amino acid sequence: CASTGTENQPQHF.

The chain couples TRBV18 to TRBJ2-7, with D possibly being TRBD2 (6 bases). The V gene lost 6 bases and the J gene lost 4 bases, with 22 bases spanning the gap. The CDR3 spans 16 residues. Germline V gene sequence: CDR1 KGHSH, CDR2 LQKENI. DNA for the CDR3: TGTGCCAGCTCCGGCTGGGGAGGACACCGCCCTTACGAGCAGTACTTC. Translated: CASSGWGGHRPYEQYF.

The CDR3 region is CASRMYVGKAFF. CDR3 DNA: TGCGCCAGCAGGATGTACGTAGGGAAGGCTTTCTTT. J is TRBJ1-1 and V is TRBV5-1, with unresolved D. Deletions cut 5 bases from V and 11 bases from J, with 16 bases between. The germline V gene has CDR1 SGHRS and CDR2 YFSETQ. This CDR3 comprises 12 residues.

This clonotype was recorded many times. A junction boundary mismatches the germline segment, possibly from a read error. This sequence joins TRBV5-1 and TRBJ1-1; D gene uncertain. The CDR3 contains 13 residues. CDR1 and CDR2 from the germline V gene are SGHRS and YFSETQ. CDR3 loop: CASSLSMNTEAFF. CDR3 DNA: TGTGCCAGCAGTCTCTCCATGAACACTGAAGCTTTCTTT.

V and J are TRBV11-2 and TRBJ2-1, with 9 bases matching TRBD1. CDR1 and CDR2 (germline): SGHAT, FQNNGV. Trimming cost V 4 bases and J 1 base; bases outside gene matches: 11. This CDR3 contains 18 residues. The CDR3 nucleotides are TGTGCCAGCAGCTCCCGGGACAGGGCCCTCCTTTCCTACAATGAGCAGTTCTTC. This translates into CASSSRDRALLSYNEQFF.

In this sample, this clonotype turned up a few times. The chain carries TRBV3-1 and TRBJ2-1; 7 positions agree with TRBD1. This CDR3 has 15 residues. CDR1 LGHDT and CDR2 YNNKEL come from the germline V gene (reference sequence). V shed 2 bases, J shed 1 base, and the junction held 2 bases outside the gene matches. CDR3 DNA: TGTGCCAGCAGCCAAAAGGGGGCGTCCTACAATGAGCAGTTCTTC. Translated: CASSQKGASYNEQFF.

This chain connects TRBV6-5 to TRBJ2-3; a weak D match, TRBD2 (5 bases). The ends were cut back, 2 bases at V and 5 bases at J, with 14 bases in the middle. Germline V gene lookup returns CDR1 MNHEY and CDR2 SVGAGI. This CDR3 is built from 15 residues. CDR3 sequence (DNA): TGTGCCAGCAGTTACCCGAACGGACGGGGAGATACGCAGTATTTT. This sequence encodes CASSYPNGRGDTQYF.

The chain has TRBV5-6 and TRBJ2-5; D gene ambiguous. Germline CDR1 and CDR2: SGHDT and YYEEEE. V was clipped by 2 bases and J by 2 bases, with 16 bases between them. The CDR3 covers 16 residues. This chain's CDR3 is CASSFLSWARQETQYF. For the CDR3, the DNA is TGTGCCAGCAGCTTTTTGTCATGGGCGAGACAAGAGACCCAGTACTTC.

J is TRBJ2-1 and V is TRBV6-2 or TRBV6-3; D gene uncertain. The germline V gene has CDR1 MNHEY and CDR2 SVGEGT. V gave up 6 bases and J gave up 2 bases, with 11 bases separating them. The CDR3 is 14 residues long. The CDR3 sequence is CASSRARPYNEQFF. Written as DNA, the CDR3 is TGTGCCAGCAGCCGAGCGAGACCCTACAATGAGCAGTTCTTC.

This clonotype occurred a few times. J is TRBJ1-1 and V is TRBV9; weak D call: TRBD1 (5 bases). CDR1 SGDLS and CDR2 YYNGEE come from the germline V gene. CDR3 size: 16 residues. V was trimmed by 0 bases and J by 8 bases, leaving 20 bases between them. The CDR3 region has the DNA TGTGCCAGCAGCGTAGCTACTGAGGGCGGGGGTCGCGAAGCTTTCTTT. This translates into CASSVATEGGGREAFF.

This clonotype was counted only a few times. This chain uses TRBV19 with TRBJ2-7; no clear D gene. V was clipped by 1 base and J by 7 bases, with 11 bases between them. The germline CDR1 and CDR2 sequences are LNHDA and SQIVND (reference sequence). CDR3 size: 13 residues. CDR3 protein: CASSIAKGWEQYF. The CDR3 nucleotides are TGTGCCAGTAGTATAGCGAAGGGCTGGGAGCAGTACTTC.

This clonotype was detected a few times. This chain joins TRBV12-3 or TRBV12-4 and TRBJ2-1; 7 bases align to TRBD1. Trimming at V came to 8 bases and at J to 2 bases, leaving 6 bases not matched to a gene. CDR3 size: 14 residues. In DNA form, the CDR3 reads TGTGCCAGCGCCCAACAGGGGACCTACAATGAGCAGTTCTTC. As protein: CASAQQGTYNEQFF.

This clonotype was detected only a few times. CDR3: CSVEHGGRGTEAFF. CDR3 nucleotides: TGCAGCGTTGAACACGGGGGGCGAGGTACTGAAGCTTTCTTT. The chain joins TRBV29-1 to TRBJ1-1, with D possibly TRBD1 on 6 matching bases. The CDR3 has 14 amino acids. Germline CDR1 reads SQVTM; CDR2 reads ANQGSEA. V was clipped by 2 bases and J by 5 bases, with 15 bases between them. Combining the CDR3 with reference TRBV29-1 and TRBJ1-1 gives the whole variable domain SAVISQKPSRDICQRGTSLTIQCQVDSQVTMMFWYRQQPGQSLTLIATANQGSEATYESGFVIDKFPISRPNLTFSTLTVSNMSPEDSSIYLCSVEHGGRGTEAFFGQGTRLTVV.

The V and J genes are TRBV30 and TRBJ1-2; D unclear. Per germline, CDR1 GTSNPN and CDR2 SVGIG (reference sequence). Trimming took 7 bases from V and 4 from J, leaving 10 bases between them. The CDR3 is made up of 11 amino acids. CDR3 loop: CASAGFYGYTF. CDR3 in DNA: TGTGCCTCCGCCGGCTTCTATGGCTACACCTTC.

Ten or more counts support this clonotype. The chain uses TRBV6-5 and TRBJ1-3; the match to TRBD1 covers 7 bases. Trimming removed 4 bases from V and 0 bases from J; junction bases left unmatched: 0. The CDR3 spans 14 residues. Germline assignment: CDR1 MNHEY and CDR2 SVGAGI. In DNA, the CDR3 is TGTGCCAGCAGTTCAGGGGGCTCTGGAAACACCATATATTTT. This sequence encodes CASSSGGSGNTIYF.

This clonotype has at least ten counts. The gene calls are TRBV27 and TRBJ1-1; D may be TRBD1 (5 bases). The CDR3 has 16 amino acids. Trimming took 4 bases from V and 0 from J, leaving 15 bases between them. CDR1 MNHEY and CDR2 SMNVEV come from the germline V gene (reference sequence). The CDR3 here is CASSSHGANMNTEAFF. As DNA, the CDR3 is TGTGCCAGCAGTTCGCATGGGGCCAACATGAACACTGAAGCTTTCTTT.

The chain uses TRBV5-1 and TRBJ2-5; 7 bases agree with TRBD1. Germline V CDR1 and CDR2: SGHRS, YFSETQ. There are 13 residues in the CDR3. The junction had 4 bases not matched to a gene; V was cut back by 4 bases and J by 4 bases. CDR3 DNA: TGCGCCAGCAGCCGGTACAGGGGAGAGACCCAGTACTTC. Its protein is CASSRYRGETQYF.

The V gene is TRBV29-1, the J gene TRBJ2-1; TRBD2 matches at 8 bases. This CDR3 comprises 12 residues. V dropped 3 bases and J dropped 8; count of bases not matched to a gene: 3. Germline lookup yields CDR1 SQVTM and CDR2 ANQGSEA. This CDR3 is CSVDSAGDEQFF. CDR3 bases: TGCAGCGTTGATTCAGCGGGGGATGAGCAGTTCTTC.

Written as DNA, the CDR3 is TGTGCCAGCAGTTCCGCGGGACAGGGAGTTAATCAGCCCCAGCATTTT. As protein: CASSSAGQGVNQPQHF. V usage is TRBV28 and J usage is TRBJ1-5; TRBD1 matches at 9 bases. Germline V CDR1 and CDR2: MDHEN, SYDVKM. The CDR3 is made up of 16 amino acids. The ends lost 4 bases at V and 4 bases at J; junction bases unmatched: 8.